This T cell receptor (beta chain) was recorded in a study of T cell responses to AZD1222 COVID-19 vaccine. The CDR3 runs to 14 residues. Germline V CDR1 and CDR2: LNHDA, SQIVND (reference sequence). Deletions cut 7 bases from V and 1 base from J, with 8 bases between. Repertoires were generated with immunoSEQ multiplex PCR, while TCRdb's copy carries only in-frame clones and drops some. The sample shows roughly 140,000 clones, more than 70% of them seen only once. The rearrangement links TRBV19 to TRBJ2-6; D possibly corresponds to TRBD1 (6 bases). The sequencing here drew on peripheral blood, taken on day 0 of MenACWY control vaccination. This clonotype originated in an adult in good health. CDR3 region: CASKDRSGANVLTF. The CDR3 DNA reads TGTGCCAGTAAAGACAGGTCTGGGGCCAACGTCCTGACTTTC.